This T cell receptor beta chain stems from a study of T cells in Graves' hyperthyroidism and ophthalmopathy. In the study overall: Peripheral blood samples were taken at initial diagnosis, prior to any treatment. Findings and caveats of the study: In validation, the model predicted ophthalmopathy. These predictions came a median roughly six months before onset.

It was RNA transcripts that yielded the amplified TCR beta CDR3 regions. When the TCR CDR3 underwent first-round RT-PCR, the HTBI primer set was used. TCRdb processed the multiplex PCR reads anew with MiXCR; each CDR3 protein has one entry. The sample contains roughly 170,000 distinct CDR3 sequences, less than 10% of which appear only once. The germline V gene encodes CDR1 KGHSH and CDR2 LQKENI. The trim removed 6 bases at V and 3 bases at J, leaving 5 bases unmatched. The CDR3 runs to 15 residues. Diagnostic decisions used clinical symptoms, serum thyroxine and TRAb, thyroid ultrasound and orbital computed tomography. This clonotype was counted between two and nine times. Its antigen is not identified.

The sequenced material came from blood. This TCR was sampled from a woman aged 18-30 years with Graves' hyperthyroidism that later progressed to Graves' ophthalmopathy. The chain has TRBV18 and TRBJ2-3, with 11 bases that match TRBD1. CDR3 sequence: CASSPGQGATDTQYF. Written as DNA, the CDR3 is TGTGCCAGCTCGCCCGGACAGGGGGCAACAGATACGCAGTATTTT.